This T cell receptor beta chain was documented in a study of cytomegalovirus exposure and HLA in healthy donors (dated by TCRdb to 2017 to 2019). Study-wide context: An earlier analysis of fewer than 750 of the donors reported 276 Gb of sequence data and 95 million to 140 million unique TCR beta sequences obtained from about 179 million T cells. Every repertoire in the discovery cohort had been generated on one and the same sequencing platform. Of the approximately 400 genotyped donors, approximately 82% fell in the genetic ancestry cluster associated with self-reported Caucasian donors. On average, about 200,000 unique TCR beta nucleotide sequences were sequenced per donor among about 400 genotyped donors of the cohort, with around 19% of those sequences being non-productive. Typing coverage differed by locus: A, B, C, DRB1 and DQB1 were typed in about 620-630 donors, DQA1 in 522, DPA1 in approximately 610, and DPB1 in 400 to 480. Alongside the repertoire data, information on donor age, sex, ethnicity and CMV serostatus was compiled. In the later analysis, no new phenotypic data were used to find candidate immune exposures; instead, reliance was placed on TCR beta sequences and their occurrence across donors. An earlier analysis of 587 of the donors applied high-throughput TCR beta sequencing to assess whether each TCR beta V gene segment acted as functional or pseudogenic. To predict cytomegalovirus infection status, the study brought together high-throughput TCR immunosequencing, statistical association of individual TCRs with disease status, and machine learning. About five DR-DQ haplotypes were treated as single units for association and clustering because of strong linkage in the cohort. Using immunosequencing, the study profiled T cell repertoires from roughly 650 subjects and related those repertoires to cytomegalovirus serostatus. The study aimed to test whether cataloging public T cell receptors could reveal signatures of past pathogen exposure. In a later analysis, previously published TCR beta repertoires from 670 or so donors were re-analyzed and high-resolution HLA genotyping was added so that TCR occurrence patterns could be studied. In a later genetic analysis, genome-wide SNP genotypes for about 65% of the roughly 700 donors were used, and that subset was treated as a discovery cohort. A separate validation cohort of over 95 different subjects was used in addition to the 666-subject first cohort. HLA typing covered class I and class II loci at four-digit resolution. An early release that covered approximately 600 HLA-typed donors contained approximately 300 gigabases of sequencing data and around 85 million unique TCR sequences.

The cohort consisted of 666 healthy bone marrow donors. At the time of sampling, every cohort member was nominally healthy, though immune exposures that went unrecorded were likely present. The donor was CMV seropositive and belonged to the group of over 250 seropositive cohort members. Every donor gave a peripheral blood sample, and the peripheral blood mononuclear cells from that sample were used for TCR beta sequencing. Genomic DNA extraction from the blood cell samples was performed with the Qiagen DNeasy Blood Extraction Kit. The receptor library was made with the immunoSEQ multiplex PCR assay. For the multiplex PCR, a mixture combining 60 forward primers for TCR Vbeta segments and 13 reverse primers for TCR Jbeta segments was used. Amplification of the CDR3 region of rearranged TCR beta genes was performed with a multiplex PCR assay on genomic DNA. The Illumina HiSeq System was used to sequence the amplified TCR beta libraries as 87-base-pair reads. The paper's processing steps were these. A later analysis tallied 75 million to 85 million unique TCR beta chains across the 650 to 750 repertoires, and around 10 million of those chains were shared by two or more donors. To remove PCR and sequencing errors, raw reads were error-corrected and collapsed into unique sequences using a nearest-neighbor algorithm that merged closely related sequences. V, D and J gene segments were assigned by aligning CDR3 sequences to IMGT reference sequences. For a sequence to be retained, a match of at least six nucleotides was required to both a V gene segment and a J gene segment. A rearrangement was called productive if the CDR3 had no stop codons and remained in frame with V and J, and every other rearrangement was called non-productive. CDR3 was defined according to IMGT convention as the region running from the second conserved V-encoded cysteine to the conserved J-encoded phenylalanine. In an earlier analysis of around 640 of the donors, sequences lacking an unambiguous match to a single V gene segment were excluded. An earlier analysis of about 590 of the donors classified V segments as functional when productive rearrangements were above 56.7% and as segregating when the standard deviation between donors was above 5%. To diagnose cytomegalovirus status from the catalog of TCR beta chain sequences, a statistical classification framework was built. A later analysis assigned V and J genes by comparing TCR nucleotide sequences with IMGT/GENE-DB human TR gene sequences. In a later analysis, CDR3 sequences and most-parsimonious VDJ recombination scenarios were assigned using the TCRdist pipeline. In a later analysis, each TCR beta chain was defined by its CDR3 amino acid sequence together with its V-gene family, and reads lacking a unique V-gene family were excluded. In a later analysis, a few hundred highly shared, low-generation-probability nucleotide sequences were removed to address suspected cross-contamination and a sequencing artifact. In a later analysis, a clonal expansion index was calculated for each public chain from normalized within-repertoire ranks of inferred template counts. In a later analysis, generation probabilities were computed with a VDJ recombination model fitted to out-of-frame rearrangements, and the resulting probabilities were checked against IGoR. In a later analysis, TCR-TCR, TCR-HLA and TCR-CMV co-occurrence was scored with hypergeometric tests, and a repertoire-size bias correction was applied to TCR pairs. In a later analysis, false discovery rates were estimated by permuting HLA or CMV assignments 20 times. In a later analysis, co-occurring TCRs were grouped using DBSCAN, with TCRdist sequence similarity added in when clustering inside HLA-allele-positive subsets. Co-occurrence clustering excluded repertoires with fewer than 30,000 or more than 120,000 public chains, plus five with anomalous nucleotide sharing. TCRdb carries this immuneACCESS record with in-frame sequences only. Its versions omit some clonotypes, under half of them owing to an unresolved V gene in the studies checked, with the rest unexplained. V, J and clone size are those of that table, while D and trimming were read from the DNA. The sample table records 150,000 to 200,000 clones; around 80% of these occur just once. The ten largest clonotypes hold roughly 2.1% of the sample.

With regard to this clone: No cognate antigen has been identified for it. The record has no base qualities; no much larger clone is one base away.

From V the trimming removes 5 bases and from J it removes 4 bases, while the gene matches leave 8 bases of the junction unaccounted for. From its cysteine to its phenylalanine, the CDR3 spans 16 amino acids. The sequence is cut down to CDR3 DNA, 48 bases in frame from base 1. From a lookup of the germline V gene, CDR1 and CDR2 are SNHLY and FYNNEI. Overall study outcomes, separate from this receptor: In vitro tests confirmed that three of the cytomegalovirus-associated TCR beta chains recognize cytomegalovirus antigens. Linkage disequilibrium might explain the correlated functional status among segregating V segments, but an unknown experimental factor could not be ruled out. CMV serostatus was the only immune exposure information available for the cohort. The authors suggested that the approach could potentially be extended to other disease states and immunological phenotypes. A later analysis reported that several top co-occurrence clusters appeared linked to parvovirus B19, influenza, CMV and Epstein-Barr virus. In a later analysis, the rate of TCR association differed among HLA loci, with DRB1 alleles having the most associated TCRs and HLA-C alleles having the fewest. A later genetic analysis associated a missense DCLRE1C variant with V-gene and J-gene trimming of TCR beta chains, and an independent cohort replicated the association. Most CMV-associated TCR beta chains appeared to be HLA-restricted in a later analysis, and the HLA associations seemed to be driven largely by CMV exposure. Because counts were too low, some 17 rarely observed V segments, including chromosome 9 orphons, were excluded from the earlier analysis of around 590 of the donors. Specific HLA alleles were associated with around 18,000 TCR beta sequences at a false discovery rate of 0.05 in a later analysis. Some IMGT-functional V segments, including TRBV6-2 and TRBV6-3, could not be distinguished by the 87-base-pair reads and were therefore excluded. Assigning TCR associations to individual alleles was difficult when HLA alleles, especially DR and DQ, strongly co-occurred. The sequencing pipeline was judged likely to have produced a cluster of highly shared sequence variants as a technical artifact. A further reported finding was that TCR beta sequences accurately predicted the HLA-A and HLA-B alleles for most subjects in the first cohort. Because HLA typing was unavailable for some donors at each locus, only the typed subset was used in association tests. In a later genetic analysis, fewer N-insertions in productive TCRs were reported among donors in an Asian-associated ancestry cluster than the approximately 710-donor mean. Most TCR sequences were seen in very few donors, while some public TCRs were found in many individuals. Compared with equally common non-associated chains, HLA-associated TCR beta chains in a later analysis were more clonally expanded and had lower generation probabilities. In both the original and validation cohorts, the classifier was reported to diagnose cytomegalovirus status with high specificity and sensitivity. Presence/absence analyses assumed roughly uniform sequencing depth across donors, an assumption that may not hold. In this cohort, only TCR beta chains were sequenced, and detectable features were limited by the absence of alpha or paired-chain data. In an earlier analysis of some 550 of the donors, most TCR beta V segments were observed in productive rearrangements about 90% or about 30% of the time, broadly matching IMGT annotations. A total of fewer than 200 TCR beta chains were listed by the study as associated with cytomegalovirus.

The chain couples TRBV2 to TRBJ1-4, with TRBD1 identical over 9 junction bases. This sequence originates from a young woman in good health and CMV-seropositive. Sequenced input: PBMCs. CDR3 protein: CASSKPTGGSNEKLFF. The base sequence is TGTGCCAGCAGTAAGCCGACAGGGGGTAGTAATGAAAAACTGTTTTTT.